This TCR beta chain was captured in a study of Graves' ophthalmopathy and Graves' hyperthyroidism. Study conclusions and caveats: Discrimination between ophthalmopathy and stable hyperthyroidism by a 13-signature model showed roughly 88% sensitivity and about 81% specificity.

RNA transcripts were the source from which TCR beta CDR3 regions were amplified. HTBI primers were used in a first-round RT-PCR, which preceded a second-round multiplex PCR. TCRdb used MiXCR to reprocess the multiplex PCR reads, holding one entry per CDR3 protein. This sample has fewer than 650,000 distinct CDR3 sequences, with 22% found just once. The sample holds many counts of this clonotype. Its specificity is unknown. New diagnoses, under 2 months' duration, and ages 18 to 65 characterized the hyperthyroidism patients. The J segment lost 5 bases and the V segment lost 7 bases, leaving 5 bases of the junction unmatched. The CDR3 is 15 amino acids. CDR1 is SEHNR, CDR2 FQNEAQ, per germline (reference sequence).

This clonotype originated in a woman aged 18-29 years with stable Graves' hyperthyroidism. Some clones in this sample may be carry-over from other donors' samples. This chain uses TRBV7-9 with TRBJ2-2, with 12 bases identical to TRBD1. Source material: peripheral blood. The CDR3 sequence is CASNSGQGATGELFF. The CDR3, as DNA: TGTGCCAGCAACTCGGGACAGGGGGCTACCGGGGAGCTGTTTTTT.